This is a list of T cell receptor beta chains from one sample in a study of PD-1 blockade in classical Hodgkin lymphoma. Profiled with immunoSEQ multiplex PCR; TCRdb holds only in-frame clones, not every one. The sample shows approximately 29,000 clones, 82% of them seen only once. Sequenced material: peripheral blood mononuclear cells (PBMCs), taken before the fourth cycle of nivolumab. These receptor sequences come from a human donor with classical Hodgkin lymphoma. Both conserved end residues are part of each CDR3. Each record gives: D gene, V gene, clone size, J gene, CDR3 DNA, CDR3 protein. A D gene is named only where the DNA matches it firmly. Size is omitted from some rows. Given values are once, few, many or a class for expanded clones.

D gene: TRBD2; V gene: TRBV4-2; clone size: NA; J gene: TRBJ2-3; CDR3 DNA: TGTGCCAGCAGCCAAGACTCTAGCGGGGGGGCCGGAGATACGCAGTATTTT; CDR3 protein: CASSQDSSGGAGDTQYF
D gene: NA; V gene: TRBV19; clone size: few; J gene: TRBJ2-2; CDR3 DNA: TGTGCCAGTAGTATACTCCAAAGACGCGGCGGGGAGCTGTTTTTT; CDR3 protein: CASSILQRRGGELFF
D gene: NA; V gene: TRBV10-3; clone size: NA; J gene: TRBJ1-5; CDR3 DNA: TGTGCCATCAGTGAGTCGCGACAGGCCAATCAGCCCCAGCATTTT; CDR3 protein: CAISESRQANQPQHF
D gene: NA; V gene: TRBV30; clone size: NA; J gene: TRBJ1-3; CDR3 DNA: TGTGCCTGGAGTGTAGTGCTAGAAAACACCATATATTTT; CDR3 protein: CAWSVVLENTIYF
D gene: NA; V gene: TRBV6-5; clone size: NA; J gene: TRBJ1-1; CDR3 DNA: TGTGCCAGCAGTTACTGGCGGAGGGACACTGAAGCTTTCTTT; CDR3 protein: CASSYWRRDTEAFF
D gene: NA; V gene: TRBV5-4; clone size: NA; J gene: TRBJ2-2; CDR3 DNA: TGTGCCAGCAGTACTCAGGGCCTGCAATACACCGGGGAGCTGTTTTTT; CDR3 protein: CASSTQGLQYTGELFF
D gene: NA; V gene: TRBV10-3; clone size: once; J gene: TRBJ2-3; CDR3 DNA: TGTGCCATCAGTGAGTCGGGAGGGGGTTCCTCCACAGATACGCAGTATTTT; CDR3 protein: CAISESGGGSSTDTQYF
D gene: NA; V gene: TRBV30; clone size: NA; J gene: TRBJ1-2; CDR3 DNA: TGTGCCTGGAGTGTTGCAGGGGCGGGAGGCTACACCTTC; CDR3 protein: CAWSVAGAGGYTF
D gene: NA; V gene: TRBV29-1; clone size: NA; J gene: TRBJ2-2; CDR3 DNA: TGCAGCGCCCTGCCGGGACAGAACACCGGGGAGCTGTTTTTT; CDR3 protein: CSALPGQNTGELFF
D gene: NA; V gene: TRBV7-5; clone size: few; J gene: TRBJ2-7; CDR3 DNA: TGTGTCAGAAGCCCAAGCCCGTGGGACTTCCACGACGTACAGTACTTC; CDR3 protein: CVRSPSPWDFHDVQYF
D gene: NA; V gene: TRBV5-1; clone size: NA; J gene: TRBJ2-3; CDR3 DNA: TGCGCCAGCAGTAGGCAGGGAAACAGAGATACGCAGTATTTT; CDR3 protein: CASSRQGNRDTQYF
D gene: NA; V gene: TRBV11-2; clone size: once; J gene: TRBJ1-4; CDR3 DNA: TGTGCCAGCGTTGGGATCAGAGGCCCAACTAATGAAAAACTGTTTTTT; CDR3 protein: CASVGIRGPTNEKLFF
D gene: NA; V gene: TRBV5-5; clone size: NA; J gene: TRBJ2-1; CDR3 DNA: TGTGCCAGCCGTTGGACGGCCATGGACAATGAGCAGTTCTTC; CDR3 protein: CASRWTAMDNEQFF
D gene: NA; V gene: TRBV19; clone size: NA; J gene: TRBJ1-5; CDR3 DNA: TGTGCCAGTAACCCCTCGGGCAGCCTCAATCAGCCCCAGCATTTT; CDR3 protein: CASNPSGSLNQPQHF
D gene: NA; V gene: TRBV7-2; clone size: NA; J gene: TRBJ2-2; CDR3 DNA: TGTGCCGGACTGGGGGGCCCCCAAGCGAACACCGGGGAGCTGTTTTTT; CDR3 protein: CAGLGGPQANTGELFF
D gene: TRBD2; V gene: TRBV5-1; clone size: NA; J gene: TRBJ2-1; CDR3 DNA: TGCGCCAGCAGCTTGGATTGGGGGGGCTCCTACAATGAGCAGTTCTTC; CDR3 protein: CASSLDWGGSYNEQFF
D gene: NA; V gene: TRBV5-1; clone size: NA; J gene: TRBJ2-3; CDR3 DNA: TGCGCCAGCATGGATTTGAGGGCATCAGATACGCAGTATTTT; CDR3 protein: CASMDLRASDTQYF
D gene: NA; V gene: TRBV5-4; clone size: once; J gene: TRBJ1-1; CDR3 DNA: TGTGCCAGCAGCCCATGGAGTGGGCACACTGAAGCTTTCTTT; CDR3 protein: CASSPWSGHTEAFF
D gene: NA; V gene: TRBV6-1; clone size: NA; J gene: TRBJ2-3; CDR3 DNA: TGTGCCAGCAGTGACACCCCTAGATATAGCACAGATACGCAGTATTTT; CDR3 protein: CASSDTPRYSTDTQYF
D gene: NA; V gene: TRBV5-1; clone size: NA; J gene: TRBJ1-4; CDR3 DNA: TGCGCCAGCAGCTTCGGGGGCTCTAATGAAAAACTGTTTTTT; CDR3 protein: CASSFGGSNEKLFF
D gene: TRBD1; V gene: TRBV5-3; clone size: NA; J gene: TRBJ1-6; CDR3 DNA: TGTGCCAGAAGCTTGAGCAGGGGGTGGTCACCCCTCCACTTT; CDR3 protein: CARSLSRGWSPLHF
D gene: NA; V gene: TRBV7-9; clone size: medium-sized; J gene: TRBJ2-6; CDR3 DNA: TGTGCCAGCAGCTTACTATACGGGGCTGGGGCCAACGTCCTGACTTTC; CDR3 protein: CASSLLYGAGANVLTF
D gene: NA; V gene: TRBV12-5; clone size: few; J gene: TRBJ2-5; CDR3 DNA: TGTGCTAGTGGTTTGGGGAGTGGCGGAATGCAAGAGACCCAGTACTTC; CDR3 protein: CASGLGSGGMQETQYF
D gene: TRBD1; V gene: TRBV10-3; clone size: once; J gene: TRBJ1-3; CDR3 DNA: TGTGCCATCAGTGGGACTCGACAGGGGTTCTCTGGAAACACCATATATTTT; CDR3 protein: CAISGTRQGFSGNTIYF
D gene: NA; V gene: TRBV4-1; clone size: NA; J gene: TRBJ2-3; CDR3 DNA: TGCGCCAGCAGCCTGAGCCTCGGCACAGATACGCAGTATTTT; CDR3 protein: CASSLSLGTDTQYF
D gene: TRBD1; V gene: TRBV28; clone size: few; J gene: TRBJ1-2; CDR3 DNA: TGTGCCAGCAGTTTAGCAGGGGGGAGGAGGGGCTACACCTTC; CDR3 protein: CASSLAGGRRGYTF
D gene: NA; V gene: TRBV5-8; clone size: NA; J gene: TRBJ1-4; CDR3 DNA: TGTGCCAGCAGCTTACGAGAAAAACTGTTTTTT; CDR3 protein: CASSLREKLFF
D gene: NA; V gene: TRBV15; clone size: NA; J gene: TRBJ2-1; CDR3 DNA: TGTGCCACCAGCAGGGGGGGGCGGGCCTACAATGAGCAGTTCTTC; CDR3 protein: CATSRGGRAYNEQFF
D gene: NA; V gene: TRBV20-1; clone size: NA; J gene: TRBJ2-3; CDR3 DNA: TGCAGTGCTAGTCGAGCGGATACGCAGTATTTT; CDR3 protein: CSASRADTQYF
D gene: NA; V gene: TRBV18; clone size: NA; J gene: TRBJ1-2; CDR3 DNA: TGTGCCAGCTCACCGCAAGAGGGCCATAACTATGGCTACACCTTC; CDR3 protein: CASSPQEGHNYGYTF
D gene: TRBD1; V gene: TRBV7-9; clone size: NA; J gene: TRBJ2-7; CDR3 DNA: TGTGCCAGCAGCTCACCCGACAGGGACCATATATCCTACGAGCAGTACTTC; CDR3 protein: CASSSPDRDHISYEQYF
D gene: NA; V gene: TRBV7-9; clone size: NA; J gene: TRBJ2-1; CDR3 DNA: TGTGCCAGCAGCTTCCCCCTCCGGGGCCACTCCTACAATGAGCAGTTCTTC; CDR3 protein: CASSFPLRGHSYNEQFF
D gene: NA; V gene: TRBV6-1; clone size: NA; J gene: TRBJ2-5; CDR3 DNA: TGTGCCAGCGGCTTGGGAGTGAAGACCCAGTACTTC; CDR3 protein: CASGLGVKTQYF
D gene: NA; V gene: TRBV5-5; clone size: NA; J gene: TRBJ1-1; CDR3 DNA: TGTGCCAGCAGCTTGTGGGAGAGCACTGAAGCTTTCTTT; CDR3 protein: CASSLWESTEAFF
D gene: TRBD1; V gene: TRBV6-5; clone size: NA; J gene: TRBJ2-1; CDR3 DNA: TGTGCCAGCAGACGAACAGGGGTGAGGAGGAATGAGCAGTTCTTC; CDR3 protein: CASRRTGVRRNEQFF
D gene: NA; V gene: TRBV5-5; clone size: NA; J gene: TRBJ1-4; CDR3 DNA: TGTGCCAGCAGAGAAAGGTCCCGAGGTGGTGAAAAACTGTTTTTT; CDR3 protein: CASRERSRGGEKLFF
D gene: NA; V gene: TRBV7-9; clone size: NA; J gene: TRBJ1-6; CDR3 DNA: TGTGCCAGCAGCTTGCGGGGGCAAGACAATTCACCCCTCCACTTT; CDR3 protein: CASSLRGQDNSPLHF
D gene: NA; V gene: TRBV6-5; clone size: NA; J gene: TRBJ1-2; CDR3 DNA: TGTGCCAGCAGTTCTTCCGGCTCTAACTATGGCTACACCTTC; CDR3 protein: CASSSSGSNYGYTF
D gene: TRBD2; V gene: TRBV5-1; clone size: NA; J gene: TRBJ2-1; CDR3 DNA: TGCGCCAGCACTCTAGCGGGGAATGAGCAGTTCTTC; CDR3 protein: CASTLAGNEQFF
D gene: NA; V gene: TRBV7-6; clone size: NA; J gene: TRBJ2-2; CDR3 DNA: TGTGCCAGCAGCTTAGATCAGGTCACCGGGGAGCTGTTTTTT; CDR3 protein: CASSLDQVTGELFF